The T cell receptor beta chain under discussion was sequenced for a study of shared clonotypes between healthy human individuals. Study in general: The people who gave samples were two women and a few men aged 18 to 49. Findings and caveats of the study: Memory subsets had estimated richness that was generally smaller than that of naive subsets.

Some clones are missing from TCRdb's copy, which holds only in-frame ones; the method was immunoSEQ multiplex PCR. This table holds a few million clones, roughly 93% found once. Germline V CDR1 and CDR2: DFQATT, SNEGSKA (reference sequence). The CDR3 has 11 residues. V lost 6 bases and J 5 bases, leaving 9 bases between the germline ends. Points on this clone: Its antigen is unknown.

The sample consisted of naive CD4+ T cells from PBMCs. Subset in this sample: CD45RA+ positively selected. The receptor was derived from a man younger than 35 in good health. Some clones in this sample may be carry-over from other donors' samples. The chain carries TRBV20-1 and TRBJ2-3, with D unclear. In nucleotides, the CDR3 is TGCAGTGCCGCCTCACTAGATACGCAGTATTTT. It codes for CSAASLDTQYF.